This entry features one T cell receptor (beta chain) sequence. This record comes from a study of CD8 T cells in ankylosing spondylitis. V lost 5 bases to trimming and J lost 7 bases, with 17 bases between them. The CDR3 consists of 15 residues. Germline CDR1 MDHEN, CDR2 SYDVKM. TCRdb itself ran the 5' RACE reads through MiXCR, one entry per CDR3 protein. The sample holds about 280,000 distinct CDR3 sequences, roughly 20% seen once. This rearrangement joins TRBV28 to TRBJ1-4, with D maybe TRBD1 (6 bases). What was sequenced was blood, either unsorted or a sorted T cell fraction (not recorded which). This sequence originates from a male donor with ankylosing spondylitis or in good health (not recorded which). Here the CDR3 DNA reads TGTGCCAGCAGTCCGAGGACAGTAGGAGGTGAAAAACTGTTTTTT. Protein sequence: CASSPRTVGGEKLFF.